A single sample gave rise to the 21 T cell receptor beta chains below, sequenced in a study of T cells after posttransplantation cyclophosphamide (dated by TCRdb to between 2015 and 2016). The library was generated by the immunoSEQ multiplex PCR assay. TCRdb limited this immuneACCESS table to in-frame rearrangements with V and J called. A share of clones is missing; checked studies link under half to unresolved V genes, and the rest is unexplained. The sample table holds 6,000 or so clones, of which roughly 98% were seen once. The top ten clones comprise 0.8% to 1% of the sample. The sample taken for sequencing was memory CD4+ T cells sorted from PBMCs. These receptors were taken from a man aged 40-49 years in good health, CMV-negative, and a related stem cell transplant donor.

The gene calls are TRBV14 and TRBJ2-7; TRBD1 aligns across 10 bases. The CDR3 covers 14 residues. Trimming at V came to 3 bases and at J to 6 bases, leaving 5 bases not matched to a gene. Germline lookup yields CDR1 SGHDN and CDR2 FVKESK. CDR3 in DNA: TGTGCCAGCAGCCAGCGGGACAGGGGAGGCGAGCAGTACTTC. Amino acids: CASSQRDRGGEQYF.

The chain has TRBV19 and TRBJ2-1, with 9 bases fitting TRBD2. The CDR3 length is 16 residues. V was clipped by 3 bases and J by 8 bases; unmatched bases: 11. CDR1 and CDR2 (germline): LNHDA, SQIVND (reference sequence). For the CDR3, the DNA is TGTGCCAGTAGTATTGGGGGACTAGCTTTACCTGATGAGCAGTTCTTC. It codes for CASSIGGLALPDEQFF.

The V call is TRBV9, the J call TRBJ2-3; 8 bases are shared with TRBD1. The CDR3 length is 15 residues. Germline-derived CDR1 and CDR2 are SGDLS and YYNGEE. V dropped 1 base and J dropped 5; count of bases not matched to a gene: 6. The CDR3 spells CASSVRTGLLDTQYF. As DNA, the CDR3 is TGTGCCAGCAGCGTAAGGACAGGGCTATTAGATACGCAGTATTTT.

This clone was recorded once. This sequence joins TRBV18 and TRBJ2-7; 11 positions agree with TRBD2. Germline loops: CDR1 KGHSH, CDR2 LQKENI. J gave up 6 bases and V 4 bases, and 2 bases lay outside the gene matches. CDR3 length: 13 residues. CDR3 sequence reads: CASSQTSGIEQYF. The CDR3 region has the DNA TGTGCCAGCTCACAGACTAGCGGGATCGAGCAGTACTTC. The full variable domain, with the rest looked up from reference TRBV18 and TRBJ2-7, is NAGVMQNPRHLVRRRGQEARLRCSPMKGHSHVYWYRQLPEEGLKFMVYLQKENIIDESGMPKERFSAEFPKEGPSILRIQQVVRGDSAAYFCASSQTSGIEQYFGPGTRLTVT.

The V and J genes are TRBV9 and TRBJ2-3, with 8 bases matching TRBD2. CDR3 length: 15 amino acids. CDR1 and CDR2 (germline): SGDLS, YYNGEE. V shed 3 bases, J shed 9 bases, and the junction held 12 bases outside the gene matches. DNA of the CDR3: TGTGCCAGCAGCGGAGCGGGAGCCAGCAGAGAGACGCAGTATTTT. The encoded protein is CASSGAGASRETQYF.

The chain recombines TRBV7-2 with TRBJ2-1; possibly TRBD2 for D (6 bases). This CDR3 has 14 amino acids. V gave up 3 bases and J gave up 5 bases, with 11 bases separating them. Germline V gives CDR1 SGHTA, CDR2 FQGNSA. CDR3 in amino acids: CASSFLARDNEQFF. The CDR3 nucleotides read TGTGCCAGCAGCTTCCTAGCGCGAGACAATGAGCAGTTCTTC.

The rearrangement joins TRBV10-1 to TRBJ2-3; 15 bases match TRBD2. The CDR3 is 16 amino acids. V shed 7 bases, J shed 3 bases, and the junction held 5 bases outside the gene matches. Germline loops: CDR1 WNHNN, CDR2 SYGVQD (reference sequence). The CDR3 loop reads CASKGTSGRITDTQYF. CDR3 bases: TGCGCCAGCAAAGGGACTAGCGGGAGGATTACAGATACGCAGTATTTT.

J is TRBJ2-1 and V is TRBV2; 7 bases are a match to TRBD2. The CDR3 is made up of 15 amino acids. The junction had 5 bases not matched to a gene; V was cut back by 3 bases and J by 3 bases. The germline V gene has CDR1 SNHLY and CDR2 FYNNEI. CDR3 nucleotides: TGTGCCAGCAGTGACCCCCTAGCGGTCTACAATGAGCAGTTCTTC. Its protein product is CASSDPLAVYNEQFF.

The rearrangement links TRBV11-2 to TRBJ2-1; a possible D gene is TRBD2 (5 bases). Trimming took off 7 bases at V and 3 bases at J, with 16 bases between the two ends. The CDR3 spans 15 residues. CDR1 is SGHAT and CDR2 is FQNNGV in the germline V gene. The CDR3 here is CASTVGRAGYNEQFF. In DNA form, the CDR3 reads TGTGCCAGCACCGTCGGTAGGGCGGGCTACAATGAGCAGTTCTTC.

The chain is built from TRBV6-5 and TRBJ2-7; 9 nucleotides match TRBD2. From germline, CDR1 is MNHEY and CDR2 SVGAGI. V lost 4 bases and J lost 5; bases outside the gene matches: 3. This CDR3 region has 13 residues. Here the CDR3 DNA reads TGTGCCAGCAGTTTTAGCGGGAGAGACGAGCAGTACTTC. Translation gives CASSFSGRDEQYF.

The chain links TRBV28 to TRBJ1-2, with D possibly matching TRBD1 (5 bases). The CDR3 has 12 residues. Germline CDR1 is MDHEN and CDR2 is SYDVKM. V gave up 11 bases and J gave up 0 bases, with 10 bases separating them. Here the CDR3 reads CAGMTANYGYTF. DNA for the CDR3: TGTGCCGGGATGACAGCTAACTATGGCTACACCTTC.

The chain combines TRBV5-6 with TRBJ2-1, with TRBD2 identical over 7 bases. Germline CDR1 is SGHDT and CDR2 is YYEEEE. The J segment lost 5 bases and the V segment lost 3 bases, leaving 11 bases of the junction unmatched. CDR3 length equals 16 residues. The CDR3 here is CASSSLFQRGDNEQFF. CDR3 nucleotide sequence: TGTGCCAGCAGCTCTCTATTCCAGCGGGGAGACAATGAGCAGTTCTTC.

This sequence joins TRBV5-1 and TRBJ1-4; D might be TRBD1 (6 bases). CDR1 and CDR2 from the germline V gene are SGHRS and YFSETQ. V was clipped by 3 bases and J by 6 bases, with 12 bases between them. This CDR3 is built from 14 residues. CDR3 in amino acids: CASSSRGGDEKLFF. CDR3 DNA: TGCGCCAGCAGCTCCAGGGGAGGGGATGAAAAACTGTTTTTT.

The V and J genes are TRBV9 and TRBJ1-2; 9 positions agree with TRBD1. V lost 0 bases and J lost 10; bases outside the gene matches: 7. The CDR3 length is 14 residues. CDR1 and CDR2 (germline): SGDLS, YYNGEE. The CDR3 DNA is TGTGCCAGCAGCGTAGGGTGGACAGGGGACGTCTACACCTTC. Its protein product is CASSVGWTGDVYTF.

The J gene is TRBJ2-5, the V gene TRBV18; possibly TRBD1 for D (5 bases). The assigned J gene may be wrong: the sequence end matches TRBJ2-7 better. From germline, CDR1 is KGHSH and CDR2 LQKENI. The CDR3 contains 14 residues. CDR3 sequence reads: CASSADSSSYEQYF. The CDR3 coding sequence is TGTGCCAGCTCGGCCGACAGTTCCTCCTACGAGCAGTACTTC.

This clone is a singleton in its sample. The V call is TRBV5-8, the J call TRBJ1-1; 7 positions agree with TRBD1. The germline CDR1 and CDR2 sequences are SGHTS and YDEGEE. V lost 3 bases to trimming and J lost 2 bases; unmatched junction nucleotides: 7. CDR3 length equals 15 residues. CDR3 region: CASSYRRQGNTEAFF. CDR3 nucleotides: TGTGCCAGCAGCTACCGTCGACAGGGTAACACTGAAGCTTTCTTT.

This clone has just one count. The chain employs TRBV2 and TRBJ2-2; D gene unclear. From germline, CDR1 is SNHLY and CDR2 FYNNEI. The CDR3 is made up of 15 amino acids. Trimming removed 4 bases at V and 0 bases at J, with 9 bases between. For the CDR3, the DNA is TGTGCCAGCAGTGTCCAGGTCCCGAACACCGGGGAGCTGTTTTTT. This translates into CASSVQVPNTGELFF. Filled out from reference TRBV2 and TRBJ2-2, the complete variable domain reads EPEVTQTPSHQVTQMGQEVILRCVPISNHLYFYWYRQILGQKVEFLVSFYNNEISEKSEIFDDQFSVERPDGSNFTLKIRSTKLEDSAMYFCASSVQVPNTGELFFGEGSRLTVL.

V usage is TRBV29-1 and J usage is TRBJ1-2; tentatively, D is TRBD1 (5 bases). The CDR3 has 11 amino acids. The germline V gene has CDR1 SQVTM and CDR2 ANQGSEA. Trimming pared 7 bases from V and 6 bases from J, leaving 12 bases between. CDR3 sequence (DNA): TGCAGCGCCGAGGGAGGGGATGGCTACACCTTC. Its protein is CSAEGGDGYTF.

The rearrangement joins TRBV7-6 to TRBJ2-1; tentatively, D is TRBD1 (5 bases). This CDR3 region has 14 residues. V shed 0 bases and J shed 5 bases, with 8 bases lying between them. CDR1 and CDR2 (germline): SGHVS, FNYEAQ. In DNA, the CDR3 is TGTGCCAGCAGCTTAGCGCAGACAGACAATGAGCAGTTCTTC. Translating it yields CASSLAQTDNEQFF.

In DNA form, the CDR3 reads TGTGCCAGCAGTGGTCGGGGGACTGGGGCCAACGTCCTGACTTTC. Translated, it gives CASSGRGTGANVLTF. This chain uses TRBV2 with TRBJ2-6; tentatively, D is TRBD2 (6 bases). This CDR3 spans 15 amino acids. Trimming stripped 4 bases from V and 2 bases from J, with 9 bases between. Germline V CDR1 and CDR2: SNHLY, FYNNEI.

This clone is a singleton in its sample. This sequence joins TRBV27 and TRBJ2-3, with a tentative D call TRBD2 (6 bases). Germline-derived CDR1 and CDR2 are MNHEY and SMNVEV (reference sequence). Between the trimmed V and J ends, which lost 6 bases and 6 bases, there was a span of 10 bases. The CDR3 has 12 amino acids. The CDR3 region has the DNA TGTGCCAGCAGCCGGAGGGCGGATACGCAGTATTTT. Amino acid sequence: CASSRRADTQYF.